This TCR beta chain derives from a study of graft-versus-host responses after intestinal transplantation. The overall study: Recipients had transplants, and these were multivisceral, liver-intestinal, or isolated intestinal. The recipients all started with anti-thymocyte globulin induction and then took tacrolimus and steroids for two to four years.

Germline loops: CDR1 MNHEY, CDR2 SMNVEV (reference sequence). The CDR3 has 16 amino acids. Trimming removed 6 bases from V and 2 bases from J; junction bases left unmatched: 7. This clone was observed a single time. What it binds is not known. Broader study findings: Recipient bone marrow held GvH clones, some seen earlier in ileum or blood. Within allografts, high graft-versus-host to host-versus-graft clonal ratios were seen among patients with graft-donor T cell macrochimerism.

The assay was immunoSEQ multiplex PCR, and TCRdb's table has in-frame clones only and misses some. Found here are 60,000 to 75,000 clones, 70% to 90% of them singletons; the top ten hold 2.5%. This chain uses TRBV27 with TRBJ2-1; TRBD2 agrees at 10 bases. This receptor was taken from a human donor who received an intestinal transplant. The sequenced sample was unstimulated CD8+ T cells sorted from spleen or lymph node cells, obtained before intestinal transplant. The CDR3 reads CASSLPGLAPYNEQFF. The DNA of the CDR3 is TGTGCCAGCAGCCTACCGGGACTAGCGCCCTACAATGAGCAGTTCTTC.